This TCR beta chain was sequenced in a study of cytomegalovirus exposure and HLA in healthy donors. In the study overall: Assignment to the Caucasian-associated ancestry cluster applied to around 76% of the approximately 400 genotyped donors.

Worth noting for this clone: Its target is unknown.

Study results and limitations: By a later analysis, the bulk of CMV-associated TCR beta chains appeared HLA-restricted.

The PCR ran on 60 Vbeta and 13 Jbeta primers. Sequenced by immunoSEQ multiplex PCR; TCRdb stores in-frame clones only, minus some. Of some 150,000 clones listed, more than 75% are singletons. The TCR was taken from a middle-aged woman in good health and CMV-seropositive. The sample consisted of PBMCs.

Written as DNA, the CDR3 is TGTGCCAGTAAGGCGGGATGGGATGAAGCTTTCTTT. Amino acid sequence: CASKAGWDEAFF. V and J are TRBV19 and TRBJ1-1, with D hard to call. Per germline, CDR1 LNHDA and CDR2 SQIVND (reference sequence). Deletions cut 7 bases from V and 7 bases from J, with 13 bases between. The CDR3 runs 12 residues.